This paragraph covers one T cell receptor beta chain sequence. Cohort assignment relied on participant-reported clinical history. TCRdb's table, derived via immunoSEQ multiplex PCR, lists solely in-frame clones and lacks some. The sample has 250,000 to 400,000 clones, 75% to 90% seen once; the top ten hold 5% to 5.5%. The sample belongs to a study of blood T cell repertoires in COVID-19. The CDR3 loop spans 15 amino acids. Germline lookup yields CDR1 SGHTA and CDR2 FQGTGA. V lost 5 bases and J lost 0; bases outside the gene matches: 2. The sample comprised PBMCs or T cells enriched from blood (not recorded which). The rearrangement links TRBV7-3 to TRBJ2-1, with 9 positions matching TRBD2. The clonotype comes from a man in his 60s who had recovered from COVID-19. CDR3 loop: CASSLSGSSYNEQFF. In nucleotides, the CDR3 is TGTGCCAGCAGCCTTAGCGGGAGCTCCTACAATGAGCAGTTCTTC.